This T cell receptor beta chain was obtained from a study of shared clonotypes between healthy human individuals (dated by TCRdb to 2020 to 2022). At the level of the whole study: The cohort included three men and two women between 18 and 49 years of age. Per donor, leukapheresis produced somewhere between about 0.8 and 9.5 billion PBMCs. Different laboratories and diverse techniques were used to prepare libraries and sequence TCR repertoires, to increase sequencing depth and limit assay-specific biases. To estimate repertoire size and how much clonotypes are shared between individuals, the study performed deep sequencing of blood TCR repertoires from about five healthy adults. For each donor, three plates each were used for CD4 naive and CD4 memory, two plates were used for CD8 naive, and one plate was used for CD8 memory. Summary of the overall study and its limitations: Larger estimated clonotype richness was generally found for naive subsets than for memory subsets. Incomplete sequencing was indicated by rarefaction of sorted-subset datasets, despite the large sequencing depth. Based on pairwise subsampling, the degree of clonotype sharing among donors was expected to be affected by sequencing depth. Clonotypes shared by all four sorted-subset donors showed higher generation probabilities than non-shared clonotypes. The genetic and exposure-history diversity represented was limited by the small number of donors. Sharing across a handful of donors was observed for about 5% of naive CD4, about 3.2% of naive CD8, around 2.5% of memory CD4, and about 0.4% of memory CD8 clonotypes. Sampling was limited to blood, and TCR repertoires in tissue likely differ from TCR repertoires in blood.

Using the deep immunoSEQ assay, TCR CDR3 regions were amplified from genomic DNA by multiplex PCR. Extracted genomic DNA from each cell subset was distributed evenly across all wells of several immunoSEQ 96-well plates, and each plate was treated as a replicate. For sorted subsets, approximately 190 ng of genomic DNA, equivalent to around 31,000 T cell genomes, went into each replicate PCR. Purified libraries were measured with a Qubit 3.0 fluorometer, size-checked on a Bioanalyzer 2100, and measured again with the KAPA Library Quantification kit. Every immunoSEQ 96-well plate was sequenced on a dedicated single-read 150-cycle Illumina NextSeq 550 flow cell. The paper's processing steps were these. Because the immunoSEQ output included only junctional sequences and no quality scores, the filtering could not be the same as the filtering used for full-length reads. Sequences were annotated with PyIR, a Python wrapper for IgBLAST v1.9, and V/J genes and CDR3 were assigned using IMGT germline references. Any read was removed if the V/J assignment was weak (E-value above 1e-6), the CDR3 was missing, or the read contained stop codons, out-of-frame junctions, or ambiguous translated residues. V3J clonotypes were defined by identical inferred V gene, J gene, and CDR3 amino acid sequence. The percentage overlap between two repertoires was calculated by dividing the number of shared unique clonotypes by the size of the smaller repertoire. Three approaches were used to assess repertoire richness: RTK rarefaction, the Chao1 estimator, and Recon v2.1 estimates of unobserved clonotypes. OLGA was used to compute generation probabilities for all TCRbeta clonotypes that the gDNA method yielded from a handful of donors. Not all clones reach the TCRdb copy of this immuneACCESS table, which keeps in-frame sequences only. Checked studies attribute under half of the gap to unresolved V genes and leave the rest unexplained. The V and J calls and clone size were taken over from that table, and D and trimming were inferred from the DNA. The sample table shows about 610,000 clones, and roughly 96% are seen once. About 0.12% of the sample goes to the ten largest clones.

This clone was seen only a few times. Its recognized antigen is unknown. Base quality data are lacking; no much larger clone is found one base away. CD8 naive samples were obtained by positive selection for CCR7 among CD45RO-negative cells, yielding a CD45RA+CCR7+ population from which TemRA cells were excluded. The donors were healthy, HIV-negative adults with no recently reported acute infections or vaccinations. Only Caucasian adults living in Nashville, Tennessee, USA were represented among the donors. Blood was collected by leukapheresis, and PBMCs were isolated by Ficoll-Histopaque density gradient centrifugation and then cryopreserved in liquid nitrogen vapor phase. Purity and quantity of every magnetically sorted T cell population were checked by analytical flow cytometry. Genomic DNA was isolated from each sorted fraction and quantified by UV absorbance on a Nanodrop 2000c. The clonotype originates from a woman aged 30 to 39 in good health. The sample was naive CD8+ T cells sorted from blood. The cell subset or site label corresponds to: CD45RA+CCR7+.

The sequenced DNA: TGCAGCGTTGTGGGCCAAGGGCGGGAACAGGGAGGGATAGCTTTCTTT. This encodes CSVVGQGREQGGIAFF. This chain joins TRBV29-1 to TRBJ1-1; a tentative D match to TRBD1 spans 6 bases. V and J are truncated by 4 bases and 10 bases respectively, leaving an intervening sequence of 28 bases. The CDR3 measures 16 amino acids from cysteine to phenylalanine. Only the CDR3 part of the read is kept: 48 bases, read in frame from the first base. Via the germline V gene, CDR1 is SQVTM and CDR2 ANQGSEA.